This T cell receptor beta chain was profiled in a study of T-cell reconstitution after alpha-beta-depleted transplantation in children listed by TCRdb under 2016. Concerning the study at large: The study quantitatively tracked T-cell immune reconstitution after TCRalphabeta/CD19-depleted allogeneic hematopoietic cell transplantation in children using TCR repertoire profiling. Beyond this particular receptor, the publication reports: Hyperexpanded clone frequencies declined over subsequent months; after one year, T-cell counts and TCRbeta diversity were mostly attributed to newly produced T cells. The apparently early alphabetaT-cell count recovery about two months after transplant was reportedly dependent on only several hundred rapidly expanded clones derived from non-depleted graft cells. The high TCRbeta diversity at day 60 in some patients was ascribed to recipient T cells and intrathymic progenitors that had survived conditioning.

Sample treatment or condition, as interpreted from the label and publication: allogeneic hematopoietic cell transplantation with graft depleted of TCRalphabeta T cells and CD19 B cells. TCRalphabeta/CD19-depleted allogeneic hematopoietic cell grafts were given to the transplant recipients, all of whom were children. Preparation of the library involved PCR. TCRdb names Illumina HiSeq 2500 as the instrument used. TCR library preparation used molecular barcoding, with unique molecular identifiers applied to normalize quantification of the TCRbeta repertoire. Using fastp trimming at Q25 and MiXCR clonotype assembly, TCRdb reanalyzed the public sequencing data and kept in-frame beta chains. Entries are consolidated by CDR3 protein sequence, retaining the most common genes and DNA. The sample table contains hundreds of thousands of distinct CDR3 sequences; only one count was recorded for around 13% of them. The top ten constitute around 0.8% of the sample.

Concerning this clonotype itself: Its cognate antigen has yet to be identified. Base qualities are not at hand, and no much larger clone is one base apart.

As encoded in the germline V gene, CDR1 is SGHRS while CDR2 is YFSETQ. Spanning cysteine to phenylalanine, the CDR3 consists of 14 amino acids. Only CDR3 DNA remains: 42 bases, in frame from the first base. V lost 6 bases and J lost 7 bases, and the count of bases not matched to a germline gene is 6. The sequence joins TRBV5-1 to TRBJ2-1; 11 bases in between match TRBD2. The specimen was PBMCs, collected before TCRalphabeta/CD19-depleted stem cell transplant. The receptor comes from a girl aged 2 to 9 with congenital amegakaryocytic thrombocytopenia, due to receive a stem cell transplant. The nucleotides are TGCGCCAGCACCATAGCGGGAGGGCCGAATGAGCAGTTCTTC. Its protein is CASTIAGGPNEQFF.